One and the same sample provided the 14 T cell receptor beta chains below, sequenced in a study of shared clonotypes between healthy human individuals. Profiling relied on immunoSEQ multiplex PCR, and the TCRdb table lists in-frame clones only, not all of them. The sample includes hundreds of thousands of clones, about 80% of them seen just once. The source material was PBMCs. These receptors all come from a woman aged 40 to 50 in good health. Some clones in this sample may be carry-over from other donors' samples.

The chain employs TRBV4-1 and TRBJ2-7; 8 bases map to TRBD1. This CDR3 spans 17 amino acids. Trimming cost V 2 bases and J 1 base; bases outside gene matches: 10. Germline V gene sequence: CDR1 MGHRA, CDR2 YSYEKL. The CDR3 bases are TGCGCCAGCAGCCAACCGCGGGACGGACAGGGTTCCTACGAGCAGTACTTC. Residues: CASSQPRDGQGSYEQYF.

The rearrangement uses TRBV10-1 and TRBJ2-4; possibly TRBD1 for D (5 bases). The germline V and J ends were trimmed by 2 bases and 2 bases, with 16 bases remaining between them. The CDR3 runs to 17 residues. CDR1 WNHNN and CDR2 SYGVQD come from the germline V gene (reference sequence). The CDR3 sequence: CASSEHQPGMTKNIQYF. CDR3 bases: TGCGCCAGCAGTGAGCACCAACCAGGGATGACCAAAAACATTCAGTACTTC.

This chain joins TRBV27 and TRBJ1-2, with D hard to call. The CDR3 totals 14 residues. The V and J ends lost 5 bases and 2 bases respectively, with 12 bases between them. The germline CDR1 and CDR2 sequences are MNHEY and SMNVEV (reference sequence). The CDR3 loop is CASSRSRPNYGYTF. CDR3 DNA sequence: TGTGCCAGCAGTCGTAGCAGACCAAACTATGGCTACACCTTC.

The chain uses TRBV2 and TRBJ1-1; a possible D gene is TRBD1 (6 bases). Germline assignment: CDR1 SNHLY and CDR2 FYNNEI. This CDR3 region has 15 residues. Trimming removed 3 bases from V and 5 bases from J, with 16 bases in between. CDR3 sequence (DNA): TGTGCCAGCAGTGACCCCAGGGGAGGGGGGACTGAAGCTTTCTTT. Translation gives CASSDPRGGGTEAFF.

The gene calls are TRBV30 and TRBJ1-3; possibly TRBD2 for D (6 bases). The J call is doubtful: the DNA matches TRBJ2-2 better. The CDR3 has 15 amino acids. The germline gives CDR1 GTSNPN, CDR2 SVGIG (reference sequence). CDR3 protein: CAWSRLATITGELFF. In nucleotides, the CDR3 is TGTGCCTGGAGTCGGCTAGCGACCATAACCGGGGAGCTGTTTTTT.

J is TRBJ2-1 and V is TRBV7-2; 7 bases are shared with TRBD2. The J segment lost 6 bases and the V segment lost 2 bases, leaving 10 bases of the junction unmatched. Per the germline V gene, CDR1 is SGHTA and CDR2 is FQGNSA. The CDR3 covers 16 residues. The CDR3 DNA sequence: TGTGCCAGCAGCTTAAGTTCCGCGGGAGTTTTCAATGAGCAGTTCTTC. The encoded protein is CASSLSSAGVFNEQFF.

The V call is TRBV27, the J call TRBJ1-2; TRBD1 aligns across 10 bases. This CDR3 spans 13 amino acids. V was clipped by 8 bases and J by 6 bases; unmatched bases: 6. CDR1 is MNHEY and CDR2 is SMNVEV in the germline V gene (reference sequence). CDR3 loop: CASGDRGSHGYTF. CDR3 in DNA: TGTGCCAGCGGGGACAGGGGTTCTCATGGCTACACCTTC.

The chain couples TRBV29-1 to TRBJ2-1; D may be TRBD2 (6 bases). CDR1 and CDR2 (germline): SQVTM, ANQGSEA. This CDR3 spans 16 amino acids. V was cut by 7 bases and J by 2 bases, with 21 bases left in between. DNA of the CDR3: TGCAGCGGTAGAATTGAGTGGGGGGATCCCTACAATGAGCAGTTCTTC. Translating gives CSGRIEWGDPYNEQFF.

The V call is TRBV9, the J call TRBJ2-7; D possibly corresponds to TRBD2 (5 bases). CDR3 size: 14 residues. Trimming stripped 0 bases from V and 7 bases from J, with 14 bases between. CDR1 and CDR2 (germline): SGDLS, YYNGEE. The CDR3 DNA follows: TGTGCCAGCAGCGTAGTTTGGACTTCCCAGGAGCAGTACTTC. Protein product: CASSVVWTSQEQYF.

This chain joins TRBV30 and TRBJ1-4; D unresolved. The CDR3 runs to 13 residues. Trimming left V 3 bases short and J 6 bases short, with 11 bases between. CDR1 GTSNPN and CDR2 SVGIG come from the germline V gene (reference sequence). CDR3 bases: TGTGCCTGGAGCGCCGGGAGGGATGAAAAACTGTTTTTT. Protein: CAWSAGRDEKLFF. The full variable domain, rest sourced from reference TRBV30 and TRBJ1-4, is SQTIHQWPATLVQPVGSPLSLECTVEGTSNPNLYWYRQAAGRGLQLLFYSVGIGQISSEVPQNLSASRPQDRQFILSSKKLLLSDSGFYLCAWSAGRDEKLFFGSGTQLSVL.

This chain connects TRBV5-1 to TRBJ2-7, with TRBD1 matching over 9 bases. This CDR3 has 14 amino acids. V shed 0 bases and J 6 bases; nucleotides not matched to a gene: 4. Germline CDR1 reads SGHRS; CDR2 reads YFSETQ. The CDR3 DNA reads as TGCGCCAGCAGCTTGGGACAGGGGGTGGGCGAGCAGTACTTC. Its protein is CASSLGQGVGEQYF.

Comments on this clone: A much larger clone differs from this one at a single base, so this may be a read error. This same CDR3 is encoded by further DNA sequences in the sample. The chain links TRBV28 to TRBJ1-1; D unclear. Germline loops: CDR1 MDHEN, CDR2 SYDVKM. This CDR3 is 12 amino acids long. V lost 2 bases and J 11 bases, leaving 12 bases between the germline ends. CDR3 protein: CASSLAAGGAFF. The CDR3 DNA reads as TGTGCCAGCAGTTTAGCGGCGGGCGGGGCTTTCTTT.

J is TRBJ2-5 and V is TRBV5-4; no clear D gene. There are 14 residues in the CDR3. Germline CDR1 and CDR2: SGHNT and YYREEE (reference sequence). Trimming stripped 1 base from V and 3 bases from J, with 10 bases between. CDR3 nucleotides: TGTGCCAGCAGCTTGACGGCGGCTGAAGAGACCCAGTACTTC. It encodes CASSLTAAEETQYF.

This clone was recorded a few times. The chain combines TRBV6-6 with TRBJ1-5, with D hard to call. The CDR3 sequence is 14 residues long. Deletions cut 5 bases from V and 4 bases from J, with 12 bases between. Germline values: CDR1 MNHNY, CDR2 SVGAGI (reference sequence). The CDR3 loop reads CASSTSDTNQPQHF. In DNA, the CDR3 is TGTGCCAGCAGTACTAGCGACACAAATCAGCCCCAGCATTTT.